This T cell receptor beta chain was identified during a study of T cells after yellow fever vaccination. Template-switching 5'RACE yielded the TCR cDNA; a universal primer site and UMIs were added in the process. Using its own MiXCR run on the 5' RACE reads, TCRdb lists one record per CDR3 protein. The sample includes a few hundred thousand distinct CDR3 sequences, 15% to 20% of them seen just once. The V gene's germline CDR1 is SGHTA and CDR2 FQGNSA. The CDR3 runs 16 residues. Trimming at V came to 0 bases and at J to 4 bases, leaving 5 bases not matched to a gene. General study findings and limits: Although the secondary response was weaker, it peaked faster, at day 5 versus 15. A large majority of primary-vaccination clones showed up again after the booster (approximately 95% CD4, 88% CD8).

This clonotype occurred a few times. Its antigen remains unknown. This material consisted of PBMCs, taken 15 days after the yellow fever booster vaccination. The rearrangement joins TRBV7-2 to TRBJ2-3, with 9 bases lining up with TRBD2. This sequence was found in a man under 40 who received the YFV17D yellow fever vaccine. The CDR3 DNA reads TGTGCCAGCAGCTTAGCTAGCGGGGGAAATGCAGATACGCAGTATTTT. Translated: CASSLASGGNADTQYF.